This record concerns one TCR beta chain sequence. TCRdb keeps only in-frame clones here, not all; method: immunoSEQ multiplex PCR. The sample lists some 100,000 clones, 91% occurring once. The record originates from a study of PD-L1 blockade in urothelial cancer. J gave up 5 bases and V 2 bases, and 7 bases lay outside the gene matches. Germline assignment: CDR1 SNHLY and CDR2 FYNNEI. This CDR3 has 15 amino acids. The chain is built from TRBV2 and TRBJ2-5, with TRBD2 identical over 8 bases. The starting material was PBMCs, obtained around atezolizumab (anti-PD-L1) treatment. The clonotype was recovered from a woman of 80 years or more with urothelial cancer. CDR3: CASSETLAGRETQYF. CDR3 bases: TGTGCCAGCAGTGAAACGCTAGCGGGTCGGGAGACCCAGTACTTC.